This T cell receptor (beta chain) is drawn from a study of regulatory dendritic cells for organ transplantation. Study-wide findings and caveats: Regulatory dendritic cells appeared to expand memory CD8+ clones less than mature ones.

The protocol was immunoSEQ multiplex PCR, while the TCRdb copy is restricted to in-frame clones and leaves out a portion. The sample records 9,500 to 15,000 clones, approximately 56% being singletons. The CDR3 totals 16 residues. Trimming took 4 bases from V and 4 from J; bases not matched to a gene: 6. Looked up from germline, CDR1 is SGHNT and CDR2 is YENEEA. Allogeneic regulatory or mature dendritic cells were co-cultured for 5 days with CFSE-labeled sorted T cells at 1:10. Details on this clone: Antigen unknown.

The sequenced material came from naive CD8+ T cells from blood cultured with dendritic cells. Subset described: CD45RA+ naive T cells. This chain uses TRBV11-3 with TRBJ2-1; 11 nucleotides align to TRBD1. This TCR was sampled from a human donor in good health. CDR3 sequence: CASSYFGQGAYNEQFF. The DNA of the CDR3 is TGTGCCAGCAGCTACTTCGGACAGGGGGCTTACAATGAGCAGTTCTTC.